These 2 T cell receptor beta chains share one sample of origin, sequenced in a study of regulatory T cells in long-lasting Graves disease. Arm-PCR with iRepertoire HTBI primers amplified the CDR3 regions for these TCR beta libraries. MiXCR, run by TCRdb on the multiplex PCR reads, gives a single entry per CDR3 protein. The table includes roughly 500,000 distinct CDR3 sequences, about 14% detected once. Time point defined: newly diagnosed GD, antithyroid drugs for less than 3 months. RNA isolated from PBMCs was used to make the TCR library. These sequences were also reported in another study, on T cells in Graves' hyperthyroidism and ophthalmopathy.

Source: peripheral blood mononuclear cells (PBMCs), taken at new diagnosis, from a patient treated with antithyroid drugs. These receptors came from a man aged 25 to 40 with Graves disease.

This clonotype was seen ten or more times. The chain combines TRBV12-3 or TRBV12-4 with TRBJ2-7; D possibly corresponds to TRBD1 (5 bases). This CDR3 spans 14 amino acids. V was pared by 3 bases and J by 2 bases, with 11 bases between. CDR3 amino acids: CASSLRQGTYEQYF. The CDR3 DNA reads as TGTGCCAGCAGTTTGCGCCAGGGTACCTACGAGCAGTACTTC.

The V gene is TRBV3-1, the J gene TRBJ1-5; D uncertain. The germline V gene has CDR1 LGHDT and CDR2 YNNKEL (reference sequence). Trimming removed 0 bases at V and 4 bases at J, with 4 bases between. This CDR3 is 13 amino acids long. CDR3 in DNA: TGTGCCAGCAGCCAAGAAGGTAATCAGCCCCAGCATTTT. Protein product: CASSQEGNQPQHF. Combining the CDR3 with reference TRBV3-1 and TRBJ1-5 gives the whole variable domain DTAVSQTPKYLVTQMGNDKSIKCEQNLGHDTMYWYKQDSKKFLKIMFSYNNKELIINETVPNRFSPKSPDKAHLNLHINSLELGDSAVYFCASSQEGNQPQHFGDGTRLSIL.